Each of the 9 T cell receptor beta chains below was sequenced from the same sample in a study of Ad26.COV2.S vaccination and SARS-CoV-2 variants. The treatment is: some 20 received Ad26.COV2.S at low or high dose, single or two shots; about 5 received placebo; per-sample allocation not given. At day 63 after the first vaccine or placebo injection, samples were drawn. Measured with immunoSEQ multiplex PCR; TCRdb has only the in-frame clones, and not every one. The repertoire holds around 300,000 clones, with 90% as singletons. This material consisted of peripheral blood, taken in a trial of Ad26.COV2.S vaccine versus placebo. The receptors stem from a person between 18 and 60 years old who received the Ad26.COV2.S COVID-19 vaccine or a placebo.

There are a few counts of this clone. Here the CDR3 omits its conserved ending phenylalanine or tryptophan, so a read error is the likely source. The DNA is omitted, as the CDR3 cannot be located on it reliably, and the CDR3 follows TCRdb's listing. The chain employs TRBV6-4 and TRBJ1-2. The CDR3 length equals 8 residues, ends included. Germline lookup yields CDR1 MRHNA and CDR2 SNTAGT. CDR3 residues: CASRFGAL.

This clone has just one count. The CDR3 sequence is CASSVGSSQTGEKLFF. The DNA for the CDR3 is TGTGCCAGCAGCGTAGGTTCCAGTCAGACGGGGGAAAAACTGTTTTTT. This chain joins TRBV9 and TRBJ1-4; no firm D call. V lost 0 bases, J lost 8 bases, and 17 bases lay in between. The germline V gene has CDR1 SGDLS and CDR2 YYNGEE. The CDR3 is made up of 16 amino acids.

The chain recombines TRBV9 with TRBJ1-1; 10 bases are shared with TRBD1. CDR3 length: 14 residues. Per the germline V gene, CDR1 is SGDLS and CDR2 is YYNGEE. J was trimmed by 8 bases and V by 0 bases; bases with no gene match: 4. The CDR3 sequence is CASSVEGTGEEAFF. CDR3 bases: TGTGCCAGCAGCGTAGAGGGGACAGGGGAAGAAGCTTTCTTT.

This clone has just one count. V gene TRBV19 combines with J gene TRBJ2-1; TRBD2 is a possible D gene (6 bases). The CDR3 has 17 residues. Trimming shortened V by 1 base and J by 0 bases, and 13 bases separated the two germline ends. CDR1 and CDR2 from the germline V gene are LNHDA and SQIVND (reference sequence). The CDR3 DNA is TGTGCCAGTAGTATAGTGGGGGGTCACCTCTCCTACAATGAGCAGTTCTTC. This encodes CASSIVGGHLSYNEQFF. Drawing the rest from reference TRBV19 and TRBJ2-1, the complete variable domain is DGGITQSPKYLFRKEGQNVTLSCEQNLNHDAMYWYRQDPGQGLRLIYYSQIVNDFQKGDIAEGYSVSREKKESFPLTVTSAQKNPTAFYLCASSIVGGHLSYNEQFFGPGTRLTVL.

Details on this clone: The same CDR3 also results from other DNA sequences found in this sample. This chain joins TRBV7-2 and TRBJ2-3; unclear D gene. The V gene lost 1 base and the J gene lost 0 bases, with 5 bases spanning the gap. Germline CDR1 is SGHTA and CDR2 is FQGNSA. The CDR3 runs to 14 residues. CDR3 residues: CASSLVASTDTQYF. The DNA of the CDR3 is TGTGCCAGCAGCTTAGTGGCTAGCACAGATACGCAGTATTTT.

This clone was counted once. This chain uses TRBV6-1 with TRBJ2-1; no reliable D call. Trimming shortened V by 5 bases and J by 4 bases, and 15 bases separated the two germline ends. This CDR3 contains 15 residues. CDR1 is MNHNS and CDR2 is SASEGT in the germline V gene. Here the CDR3 reads CASSRTFLLYNEQFF. The CDR3, as DNA: TGTGCCAGCAGTAGGACCTTCCTTTTGTACAATGAGCAGTTCTTC.

This clone was recorded only once. CDR3 amino acids: CASSLEGAEAFF. The CDR3 bases are TGTGCCAGCAGCTTAGAGGGGGCTGAAGCTTTCTTT. The chain links TRBV13 to TRBJ1-1, with D possibly TRBD1 on 6 matching bases. The germline V and J ends were trimmed by 1 base and 6 bases, with 6 bases remaining between them. The CDR3 totals 12 residues. In germline, CDR1 is PRHDT, CDR2 FYEKMQ (reference sequence).

The chain combines TRBV19 with TRBJ2-6; TRBD2 matches at 7 bases. Losses at the gene ends were 7 bases for V and 2 bases for J; bases not matched to a gene: 5. The germline gives CDR1 LNHDA, CDR2 SQIVND (reference sequence). The CDR3 runs to 15 residues. The chain's CDR3 is CASMGGVPGANVLTF. The CDR3 DNA sequence: TGTGCCAGTATGGGGGGGGTCCCTGGGGCCAACGTCCTGACTTTC.

This clone was counted only a few times. The chain links TRBV6-4 to TRBJ2-3; D remains unclear. The CDR3 extends over 13 amino acids. Germline CDR1 reads MRHNA; CDR2 reads SNTAGT. Trimming shortened V by 4 bases and J by 2 bases, and 7 bases separated the two germline ends. The CDR3 DNA follows: TGTGCCAGCAGTGCTAAGATCACAGATACGCAGTATTTT. This codes for CASSAKITDTQYF.